This TCR beta chain comes out of a study of T cells in localized non-small cell lung cancer. Findings and caveats of the study: Higher T cell density in the blood was associated with longer overall survival, whereas higher adjacent-lung clonality associated with shorter survival.

Generated by immunoSEQ multiplex PCR, the TCRdb table keeps only in-frame clones and is missing some. The table shows about 9,600 clones, with 80% to 95% occurring only once. Points on this clone: Its antigen is not known.

Germline CDR1 is SGDLS and CDR2 is YYNGEE. This CDR3 contains 16 residues. V dropped 5 bases and J dropped 4; count of bases not matched to a gene: 14. The sequence derives from a male donor older than 55 with stage III squamous cell lung carcinoma. The J gene is TRBJ1-2, the V gene TRBV9; 7 nucleotides match TRBD1. Source: peripheral blood, taken before any cancer treatment. The CDR3 loop reads CASSLDLEGAGYGYTF. CDR3 coding DNA: TGTGCCAGCAGTCTGGACCTAGAGGGGGCTGGCTATGGCTACACCTTC.